A single sample gave rise to the 28 T cell receptor beta chains below, sequenced in a study of T cell responses to AZD1222 COVID-19 vaccine. Libraries were prepared by immunoSEQ multiplex PCR; TCRdb keeps only in-frame clonotypes and omits some of them. The sample carries tens of thousands of clones, about 83% recorded once. Sequences were derived from peripheral blood, sampled 28 days after the second AZD1222 dose. These receptors were collected from an adult who received the AZD1222 COVID-19 vaccine.

CDR3 sequence reads: CASSLPSGGPSGELFF. The CDR3 DNA reads as TGTGCCAGCAGCTTACCCAGCGGGGGGCCCTCCGGGGAGCTGTTTTTT. This chain links TRBV7-2 with TRBJ2-2; 9 bases agree with TRBD2. The J segment lost 6 bases and the V segment lost 2 bases, leaving 7 bases of the junction unmatched. The germline V gene encodes CDR1 SGHTA and CDR2 FQGNSA. The CDR3 is made up of 16 amino acids.

This clone was counted only a few times. V gene TRBV11-2 combines with J gene TRBJ1-2; no reliable D call. Per germline, CDR1 SGHAT and CDR2 FQNNGV. V dropped 2 bases and J dropped 5 bases, with 12 bases sitting between them. The CDR3 consists of 14 residues. This chain's CDR3 is CASSLIRRPYGYTF. The CDR3 region has the DNA TGTGCCAGCAGCTTAATCAGACGGCCATATGGCTACACCTTC.

The CDR3 loop reads CASSLAAGTDTQYF. The CDR3 nucleotides read TGTGCCAGCTCACTAGCCGCGGGCACAGATACGCAGTATTTT. V gene TRBV18 combines with J gene TRBJ2-3, with D unresolved. This CDR3 spans 14 amino acids. V lost 4 bases and J lost 1, with 9 bases in between. Germline CDR1 is KGHSH and CDR2 is LQKENI.

V and J are TRBV7-3 and TRBJ1-6; D ambiguous. Germline values: CDR1 SGHTA, CDR2 FQGTGA. V gave up 5 bases and J gave up 6 bases, with 8 bases separating them. The CDR3 contains 13 residues. This CDR3 reads CASSRRGNSPLHF. Written as DNA, the CDR3 is TGTGCCAGCAGCCGCCGCGGTAATTCACCCCTCCACTTT.

The chain combines TRBV7-2 with TRBJ1-4, with a possible D match to TRBD1 (5 bases). V dropped 3 bases and J dropped 8 bases, with 16 bases sitting between them. CDR1 is SGHTA and CDR2 is FQGNSA in the germline V gene. The CDR3 has 15 residues. CDR3 amino acids: CASSLPGRVGEKLFF. CDR3 coding DNA: TGTGCCAGCAGCTTGCCGGGACGTGTCGGGGAAAAACTGTTTTTT. The variable domain in full, with the rest retrieved from reference TRBV7-2 and TRBJ1-4, is GAGVSQSPSNKVTEKGKDVELRCDPISGHTALYWYRQSLGQGLEFLIYFQGNSAPDKSGLPSDRFSAERTGGSVSTLTIQRTQQEDSAVYLCASSLPGRVGEKLFFGSGTQLSVL.

V usage is TRBV4-1 and J usage is TRBJ1-1, with 7 bases aligning to TRBD1. With 3 bases clipped from V and 4 bases from J, the junction kept 5 bases outside the gene matches. CDR3 length: 14 residues. The V gene's germline CDR1 is MGHRA and CDR2 YSYEKL. The CDR3 sequence is CASSQVNRGTEAFF. CDR3 nucleotide sequence: TGCGCCAGCAGCCAGGTTAACAGGGGCACTGAAGCTTTCTTT.

This clone was seen only once. V gene TRBV28 combines with J gene TRBJ1-2; 9 positions agree with TRBD1. V gave up 6 bases and J gave up 8 bases; unmatched junction bases: 7. Germline CDR1 reads MDHEN; CDR2 reads SYDVKM. The CDR3 loop spans 13 amino acids. The CDR3 reads CASSYTGGRGYTF. As DNA, the CDR3 is TGTGCCAGCAGCTACACAGGGGGCCGGGGCTACACCTTC.

This chain uses TRBV6-5 with TRBJ1-1, with D possibly matching TRBD1 (6 bases). The CDR3 has 14 amino acids. CDR1 and CDR2 from the germline V gene are MNHEY and SVGAGI. V lost 0 bases and J lost 3, with 8 bases in between. Here the CDR3 reads CASSYSRGDTEAFF. The CDR3 DNA reads as TGTGCCAGCAGTTACTCTAGGGGGGACACTGAAGCTTTCTTT.

The genes are TRBV15 and TRBJ1-2; D is perhaps TRBD1 (5 bases). V was shortened by 0 bases and J by 2 bases, with 13 bases between the two germline ends. CDR3 length: 16 residues. Germline values: CDR1 LNHNV, CDR2 YYDKDF (reference sequence). DNA for the CDR3: TGTGCCACCAGCAGAGATGGGGCAGGGAGAAACTATGGCTACACCTTC. Translating gives CATSRDGAGRNYGYTF.

This chain uses TRBV7-9 with TRBJ2-7; no clear D gene. In germline, CDR1 is SEHNR, CDR2 FQNEAQ (reference sequence). Trimming pared 8 bases from V and 1 base from J, leaving 6 bases between. This CDR3 is built from 11 residues. CDR3: CASGSSYEQYF. For the CDR3, the DNA is TGTGCCAGCGGCTCTTCCTACGAGCAGTACTTC.

The sample holds a few counts of this clone. The V gene is TRBV15, the J gene TRBJ1-1, with a weak D call TRBD1 (6 bases). The CDR3 spans 16 residues. Deletions cut 0 bases from V and 2 bases from J, with 13 bases between. Germline V gives CDR1 LNHNV, CDR2 YYDKDF (reference sequence). The CDR3 sequence: CATSRDWAGTNTEAFF. Here the CDR3 DNA reads TGTGCCACCAGCAGAGATTGGGCAGGGACAAACACTGAAGCTTTCTTT.

The chain links TRBV23-1 to TRBJ1-6; maybe TRBD1 (5 bases). TRBV23-1 falls under the ORF class, with uncertain function. CDR3 length: 16 residues. The V gene lost 10 bases and the J gene lost 9 bases, with 25 bases spanning the gap. The CDR3 nucleotides read TGCGCCATCATCCGGGACGCCTTGTCATTCGGTTCACCCCTCCACTTT. Its protein product is CAIIRDALSFGSPLHF.

The V and J genes are TRBV19 and TRBJ1-2; 8 bases map to TRBD1. In germline, CDR1 is LNHDA, CDR2 SQIVND (reference sequence). V trimming: 9 bases; J trimming: 3 bases; junction bases outside the gene matches: 6. The CDR3 runs 13 residues. CDR3 nucleotides: TGTGCCAGCAGGACAGGGTATGACTATGGCTACACCTTC. Translated, it gives CASRTGYDYGYTF. Combining the CDR3 with reference TRBV19 and TRBJ1-2 gives the whole variable domain DGGITQSPKYLFRKEGQNVTLSCEQNLNHDAMYWYRQDPGQGLRLIYYSQIVNDFQKGDIAEGYSVSREKKESFPLTVTSAQKNPTAFYLCASRTGYDYGYTFGSGTRLTVV.

The V gene is TRBV18, the J gene TRBJ2-3; D may be TRBD2 (7 bases). Germline CDR1 reads KGHSH; CDR2 reads LQKENI. V was shortened by 2 bases and J by 5 bases, with 14 bases between the two germline ends. The CDR3 covers 15 residues. In DNA, the CDR3 is TGTGCCAGCTCACCAATAAGGGGGGGACAAGATACGCAGTATTTT. Translation gives CASSPIRGGQDTQYF. Full variable domain (rest looked up from reference TRBV18 and TRBJ2-3): NAGVMQNPRHLVRRRGQEARLRCSPMKGHSHVYWYRQLPEEGLKFMVYLQKENIIDESGMPKERFSAEFPKEGPSILRIQQVVRGDSAAYFCASSPIRGGQDTQYFGPGTRLTVL.

This chain's CDR3 is CASSQESGGRTPLHF. The DNA of the CDR3 is TGTGCCAGCAGCCAAGAGAGCGGGGGAAGGACACCCCTCCACTTT. The V and J genes are TRBV14 and TRBJ1-6; possible D gene TRBD1, 5 bases. The CDR3 has 15 residues. The V and J ends lost 0 bases and 11 bases respectively, with 14 bases between them. From germline, CDR1 is SGHDN and CDR2 FVKESK. Full variable domain (remainder filled in from reference TRBV14 and TRBJ1-6): EAGVTQFPSHSVIEKGQTVTLRCDPISGHDNLYWYRRVMGKEIKFLLHFVKESKQDESGMPNNRFLAERTGGTYSTLKVQPAELEDSGVYFCASSQESGGRTPLHFGNGTRLTVT.

The chain joins TRBV28 to TRBJ1-2; D unresolved. From germline, CDR1 is MDHEN and CDR2 SYDVKM. This CDR3 contains 14 residues. Trimming pared 1 base from V and 8 bases from J, leaving 14 bases between. The CDR3 is CASSLLSAFGGYTF. The CDR3 DNA is TGTGCCAGCAGTTTATTGTCTGCCTTCGGGGGCTACACCTTC.

Written as DNA, the CDR3 is TGTGCCAGCAGCCTCAAAGGGGGGTTTGCTTTCTTT. Translated, it gives CASSLKGGFAFF. The chain employs TRBV14 and TRBJ1-1, with D maybe TRBD1 (6 bases). CDR3 size: 12 residues. Trimming left V 4 bases short and J 11 bases short, with 14 bases between. The V gene's germline CDR1 is SGHDN and CDR2 FVKESK.

The genes are TRBV4-1 and TRBJ1-6, with a weak D call TRBD1 (6 bases). Germline V CDR1 and CDR2: MGHRA, YSYEKL. With 0 bases removed from V and 12 bases from J, the gap between germline ends came to 15 bases. There are 15 residues in the CDR3. CDR3 sequence: CASSQEAGGWVPLHF. In nucleotides, the CDR3 is TGCGCCAGCAGCCAAGAGGCCGGGGGCTGGGTACCCCTCCACTTT.

This rearrangement joins TRBV6-2 or TRBV6-3 to TRBJ2-7; D gene unclear. The CDR3 is 15 residues long. The germline CDR1 and CDR2 sequences are MNHEY and SVGEGT. V dropped 2 bases and J dropped 0 bases, with 11 bases sitting between them. This CDR3 reads CASSYSHGSSYEQYF. The CDR3 region has the DNA TGTGCCAGCAGTTACAGCCACGGTTCCTCCTACGAGCAGTACTTC.

The CDR3 nucleotides read TGTGCCAGCAGCAAGGGCCAGTTCTTC. This codes for CASSKGQFF. The rearrangement uses TRBV21-1 and TRBJ2-1; the table names TRBD1, a call not compared with the DNA. TRBV21-1 is annotated as a pseudogene. The CDR3 contains 9 residues.

The V and J genes are TRBV24-1 and TRBJ1-4, with 8 bases identical to TRBD1. Germline V lookup: CDR1 KGHDR, CDR2 SFDVKD. The CDR3 runs to 17 residues. V lost 3 bases to trimming and J lost 6 bases; unmatched junction nucleotides: 11. The CDR3 region has the DNA TGTGCCACCAGTGATCCGCAACAGGGGGGAAGGGATGAAAAACTGTTTTTT. Amino acids: CATSDPQQGGRDEKLFF.

The V and J genes are TRBV6-5 and TRBJ1-4, with TRBD1 matching over 10 bases. After removal of 7 bases from V and 5 bases from J, the junction contained 7 bases not matched to a gene. The CDR3 has 15 amino acids. Germline V gene sequence: CDR1 MNHEY, CDR2 SVGAGI. The DNA for the CDR3 is TGTGCCAGCACCGACCGGACAGGGGGGAATGAAAAACTGTTTTTT. Translation gives CASTDRTGGNEKLFF.

This chain links TRBV5-1 with TRBJ2-2; D remains unclear. V was clipped by 1 base and J by 4 bases, with 11 bases between them. Germline CDR1 SGHRS, CDR2 YFSETQ. CDR3 length: 15 residues. The CDR3 region has the DNA TGCGCCAGCAGCTTGAGTAACAGTCGCACCGGGGAGCTGTTTTTT. Its protein is CASSLSNSRTGELFF.

The chain joins TRBV2 to TRBJ1-4; weak D call: TRBD1 (5 bases). The CDR3 has 14 amino acids. V was shortened by 4 bases and J by 1 base, with 7 bases between the two germline ends. The germline CDR1 and CDR2 sequences are SNHLY and FYNNEI. The CDR3 sequence is CASSGDGTNEKLFF. The CDR3 coding sequence is TGTGCCAGCAGTGGGGACGGAACTAATGAAAAACTGTTTTTT.

The chain employs TRBV7-3 and TRBJ2-1; 7 bases line up with TRBD2. This CDR3 region has 14 residues. The germline gives CDR1 SGHTA, CDR2 FQGTGA. The trim removed 5 bases at V and 13 bases at J, leaving 14 bases unmatched. This chain's CDR3 is CASSQHPTGTTQFF. CDR3 nucleotide sequence: TGTGCCAGCAGCCAACACCCCACCGGGACTACTCAGTTCTTC. The whole variable domain, remainder taken from reference TRBV7-3 and TRBJ2-1, is GAGVSQTPSNKVTEKGKYVELRCDPISGHTALYWYRQSLGQGPEFLIYFQGTGAADDSGLPNDRFFAVRPEGSVSTLKIQRTERGDSAVYLCASSQHPTGTTQFFGPGTRLTVL.

This clone was found once. This chain uses TRBV7-8 with TRBJ1-2, with 9 bases fitting TRBD1. This CDR3 is built from 15 residues. Germline V gives CDR1 SGHVS, CDR2 FQNEAQ. The J segment lost 1 base and the V segment lost 5 bases, leaving 5 bases of the junction unmatched. The CDR3 spells CASSRGGQGNYGYTF. CDR3 nucleotide sequence: TGTGCCAGCAGCCGAGGGGGACAGGGTAACTATGGCTACACCTTC.

The chain recombines TRBV12-3 or TRBV12-4 with TRBJ2-3; D not certain. Trimming shortened V by 1 base and J by 6 bases, and 8 bases separated the two germline ends. There are 13 residues in the CDR3. The CDR3 protein is CASSLGLRDTQYF. The CDR3 DNA sequence: TGTGCCAGCAGTTTAGGCCTCCGGGATACGCAGTATTTT.

This sequence joins TRBV10-3 and TRBJ2-3, with 8 bases identical to TRBD1. The CDR3 has 14 residues. In germline, CDR1 is ENHRY, CDR2 SYGVKD. V trimming: 6 bases; J trimming: 5 bases; junction bases outside the gene matches: 7. The CDR3: CAIRSGTGGDTQYF. CDR3 nucleotide sequence: TGTGCCATCAGATCCGGGACAGGTGGAGATACGCAGTATTTT.